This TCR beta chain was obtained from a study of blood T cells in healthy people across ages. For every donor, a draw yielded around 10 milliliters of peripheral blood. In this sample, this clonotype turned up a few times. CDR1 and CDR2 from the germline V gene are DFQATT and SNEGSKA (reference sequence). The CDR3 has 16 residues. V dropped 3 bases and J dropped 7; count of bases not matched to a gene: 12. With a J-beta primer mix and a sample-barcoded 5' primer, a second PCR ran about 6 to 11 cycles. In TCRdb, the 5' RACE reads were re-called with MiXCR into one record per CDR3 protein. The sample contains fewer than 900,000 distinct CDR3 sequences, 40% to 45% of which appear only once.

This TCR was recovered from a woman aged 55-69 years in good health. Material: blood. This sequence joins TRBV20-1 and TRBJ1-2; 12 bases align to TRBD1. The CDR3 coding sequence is TGCAGTGCTAGGCCGGGACAGGGGGCGATTGGAGGTGGCTACACCTTC. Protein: CSARPGQGAIGGGYTF.